A single sample gave rise to the 3 T cell receptor beta chains below, sequenced in a study of blood T cells in healthy people across ages. A sample-barcoded 5' primer and a J-beta primer mix were used in a second PCR of about 6 to 12 cycles. From the 5' RACE reads, TCRdb called clonotypes with MiXCR, one entry per CDR3 protein. This sample yields 1.5 million to 2 million distinct CDR3 sequences, of which approximately 32% are seen a single time; 11% belongs to the top ten. The sequenced sample consisted of blood. The receptor set was obtained from a young woman in good health.

The chain is built from TRBV9 and TRBJ1-2; D gene unclear. V was clipped by 0 bases and J by 0 bases, with 9 bases between them. The CDR3 extends over 15 amino acids. Germline loops: CDR1 SGDLS, CDR2 YYNGEE. The CDR3: CASSVATETNYGYTF. The CDR3 nucleotides are TGTGCCAGCAGCGTAGCTACAGAAACTAACTATGGCTACACCTTC. Filled out from reference TRBV9 and TRBJ1-2, the complete variable domain reads DSGVTQTPKHLITATGQRVTLRCSPRSGDLSVYWYQQSLDQGLQFLIQYYNGEERAKGNILERFSAQQFPDLHSELNLSSLELGDSALYFCASSVATETNYGYTFGSGTRLTVV.

This clonotype was recorded a few times. The J gene is TRBJ2-5, the V gene TRBV3-1; 7 bases are shared with TRBD1. V was clipped by 2 bases and J by 0 bases; unmatched bases: 3. The germline CDR1 and CDR2 sequences are LGHDT and YNNKEL (reference sequence). CDR3 size: 15 residues. CDR3 in DNA: TGTGCCAGCAGCCAACTGACAGGGTACCAAGAGACCCAGTACTTC. Residues: CASSQLTGYQETQYF.

The gene calls are TRBV20-1 and TRBJ2-3, with D possibly matching TRBD2 (6 bases). The CDR3 is 13 residues long. V lost 3 bases to trimming and J lost 2 bases, with 9 bases between them. The V gene's germline CDR1 is DFQATT and CDR2 SNEGSKA (reference sequence). As DNA, the CDR3 is TGCAGTGCTAGGGGGAGGTACACAGATACGCAGTATTTT. It encodes CSARGRYTDTQYF.